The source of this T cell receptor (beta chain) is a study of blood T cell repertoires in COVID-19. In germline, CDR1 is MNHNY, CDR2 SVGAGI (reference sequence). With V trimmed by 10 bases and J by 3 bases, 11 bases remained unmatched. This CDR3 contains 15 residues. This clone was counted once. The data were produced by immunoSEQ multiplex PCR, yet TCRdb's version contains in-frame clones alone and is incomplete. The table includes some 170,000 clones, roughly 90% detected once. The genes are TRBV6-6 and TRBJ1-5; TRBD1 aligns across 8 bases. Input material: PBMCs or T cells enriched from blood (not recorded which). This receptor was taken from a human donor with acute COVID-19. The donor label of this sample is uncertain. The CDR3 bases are TGTGCCACCCTCGCGGCAGGGGGCGACAATCAGCCCCAGCATTTT. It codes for CATLAAGGDNQPQHF.